The clone carrying this T cell receptor beta chain was counted at least ten times. These data come from a study of identical twins. TCRdb redid the calling of the 5' RACE reads with MiXCR, one entry per CDR3 protein. The sample yields 500,000 to 600,000 distinct CDR3 sequences, 20% to 25% seen once. Trimming took off 7 bases at V and 9 bases at J, with 22 bases between the two ends. This CDR3 has 15 amino acids. This sample was shared with a second study, whose subject was T cells expressing NK-cell markers.

The rearrangement joins TRBV12-3 or TRBV12-4 to TRBJ2-1; a weak D match, TRBD2 (5 bases). Sequenced sample: CD4+ T cells sorted from blood. This TCR came from a woman aged 18-29 years in good health. CDR3: CASTNMPGPRGEQFF. The CDR3 DNA sequence: TGTGCCAGCACGAATATGCCCGGACCTCGGGGTGAGCAGTTCTTC.